This TCR beta chain was sequenced in a study of T cell clones after liver transplantation. CDR1 is WSHSY, CDR2 SAAADI, per germline. V lost 4 bases to trimming and J lost 2 bases, with 9 bases between them. The CDR3 has 14 amino acids. The assay was immunoSEQ multiplex PCR, and TCRdb's table has in-frame clones only and misses some. The sample includes 10,000 or so clones, 78% of them seen just once. The source is a human patient who received a liver transplant. The T cells may partly be graft donor cells. The starting material was CD8+ T cells from blood, obtained at the 22-month timepoint. The V call is TRBV10-2, the J call TRBJ2-1; TRBD1 is a possible D gene (5 bases). The CDR3 DNA is TGCGCCAGCAGTGCGCAGGGTACCTACAATGAGCAGTTCTTC. Translation: CASSAQGTYNEQFF.